Shown below are 27 T cell receptor beta chains from a single sample sequenced in a study of cytomegalovirus exposure and HLA in healthy donors (dated by TCRdb to the late 2010s). Library preparation employed the immunoSEQ multiplex PCR assay. The multiplex PCR relied on a mix of 60 forward primers for TCR Vbeta segments and 13 reverse primers for TCR Jbeta segments. Drawn from immuneACCESS, this table holds only the in-frame rearrangements with V and J called that TCRdb kept. Clones are partly lost; checked studies trace under half to an unresolved V gene and leave the rest unexplained. The sample table includes about 160,000 clones. 1.3% of the sample comes from the top ten. The sample consisted of PBMCs. All receptors derive from a woman aged 60-75 years in good health and CMV-seronegative.

The V and J genes are TRBV5-1 and TRBJ2-3, with 13 nucleotides matching TRBD2. The CDR3 length is 20 residues. After removal of 1 base from V and 0 bases from J, the junction contained 11 bases not matched to a gene. CDR1 and CDR2 from the germline V gene are SGHRS and YFSETQ. The CDR3 loop is CASSLKYGTSGTPSTDTQYF. The CDR3 nucleotides read TGCGCCAGCAGCTTGAAATACGGGACTAGCGGGACCCCTAGCACAGATACGCAGTATTTT.

The chain uses TRBV19 and TRBJ2-3; 12 bases fit TRBD2. V was pared by 6 bases and J by 5 bases, with 12 bases of the junction left unmatched. The CDR3 sequence is 17 residues long. Germline lookup yields CDR1 LNHDA and CDR2 SQIVND (reference sequence). The DNA for the CDR3 is TGTGCCAGTAGGGCCGGATGGACTAGCGGGGAGGGAGATACGCAGTATTTT. Its translation is CASRAGWTSGEGDTQYF.

V gene TRBV14 combines with J gene TRBJ2-7; unclear D gene. CDR3 length: 16 amino acids. V dropped 0 bases and J dropped 6 bases, with 18 bases sitting between them. CDR1 is SGHDN and CDR2 is FVKESK in the germline V gene. The CDR3 bases are TGTGCCAGCAGCCAAGATAGGTTTCGCGGTTTGGGCGAGCAGTACTTC. Residues: CASSQDRFRGLGEQYF.

This chain connects TRBV10-3 to TRBJ2-7; D call uncertain. The CDR3 sequence is 13 residues long. The V end lost 3 bases, the J end lost 2 bases, and 8 bases lay between the germline ends. Germline loops: CDR1 ENHRY, CDR2 SYGVKD. The CDR3 DNA reads TGTGCCATCAGTGATGGCCGCACCTACGAGCAGTACTTC. Its protein product is CAISDGRTYEQYF.

V and J are TRBV10-3 and TRBJ1-5; D gene ambiguous. The CDR3 covers 15 residues. Germline-derived CDR1 and CDR2 are ENHRY and SYGVKD. The ends were cut back, 3 bases at V and 0 bases at J, with 9 bases in the middle. The CDR3, as DNA: TGTGCCATCAGTGATCCGGACTATAGCAATCAGCCCCAGCATTTT. Translated, it gives CAISDPDYSNQPQHF.

The chain is built from TRBV4-1 and TRBJ1-1; TRBD1 is a possible D gene (6 bases). V lost 1 base and J lost 1, with 19 bases in between. The CDR3 consists of 18 residues. Germline V CDR1 and CDR2: MGHRA, YSYEKL. The CDR3 is CASSQGRRTDKWNTEAFF. The CDR3 nucleotides read TGCGCCAGCAGCCAAGGTAGAAGGACAGATAAATGGAACACTGAAGCTTTCTTT.

The chain combines TRBV27 with TRBJ1-6; the D gene is possibly TRBD1 (5 bases). Germline V gives CDR1 MNHEY, CDR2 SMNVEV (reference sequence). V was pared by 3 bases and J by 8 bases, with 20 bases between. The CDR3 is 17 amino acids. The CDR3 DNA sequence: TGTGCCAGCAGTTTGTTCATATGGGGCCCCCCGGATTCACCCCTCCACTTT. This gives the protein CASSLFIWGPPDSPLHF.

The V gene is TRBV7-2, the J gene TRBJ2-7; D is unclear. CDR1 and CDR2 (germline): SGHTA, FQGNSA. The CDR3 has 14 amino acids. V lost 0 bases and J lost 3, with 9 bases in between. CDR3 sequence reads: CASSLARQSYEQYF. CDR3 coding DNA: TGTGCCAGCAGCTTAGCGAGGCAGAGCTACGAGCAGTACTTC.

The rearrangement uses TRBV21-1 and TRBJ2-1; the table gives TRBD2 as D, unverified against the DNA. TRBV21-1 is marked as a pseudogene. This CDR3 comprises 16 residues. In DNA, the CDR3 is TGTGCCAGCAGCAAATTGGACGGAGGCTCCTACAATGAGCAGTTCTTC. Translated: CASSKLDGGSYNEQFF.

The V call is TRBV6-6, the J call TRBJ1-1; possibly TRBD1 for D (5 bases). The germline V and J ends were trimmed by 0 bases and 7 bases, with 12 bases remaining between them. The CDR3 covers 14 residues. Germline CDR1 reads MNHNY; CDR2 reads SVGAGI (reference sequence). CDR3 in amino acids: CASSYSRLTVEAFF. CDR3 bases: TGTGCCAGCAGTTACTCCCGCTTGACAGTTGAAGCTTTCTTT.

The V gene is TRBV13, the J gene TRBJ2-3; TRBD1 agrees at 11 bases. CDR3 length: 16 residues. CDR1 PRHDT and CDR2 FYEKMQ come from the germline V gene (reference sequence). V was pared by 5 bases and J by 8 bases, with 12 bases of the junction left unmatched. The CDR3 reads CASSPVRDRGLSTQYF. Here the CDR3 DNA reads TGTGCCAGCAGCCCGGTCCGGGACAGGGGGTTAAGTACGCAGTATTTT.

V is TRBV29-1 and J is TRBJ2-2, with D possibly being TRBD2 (5 bases). V gave up 6 bases and J gave up 8 bases, with 7 bases separating them. CDR1 is SQVTM and CDR2 is ANQGSEA in the germline V gene. This CDR3 is built from 10 residues. The CDR3 here is CSVWTGELFF. CDR3 nucleotide sequence: TGCAGCGTATGGACTGGGGAGCTGTTTTTT.

The chain links TRBV29-1 to TRBJ2-7, with TRBD2 as a possible D gene (5 bases). This CDR3 is 13 amino acids long. Trimming removed 3 bases from V and 7 bases from J, with 16 bases in between. CDR1 and CDR2 from the germline V gene are SQVTM and ANQGSEA. CDR3 residues: CSVELAALREQYF. The CDR3, as DNA: TGCAGCGTTGAGCTAGCAGCGCTACGGGAGCAGTACTTC.

The genes are TRBV19 and TRBJ2-3; TRBD2 aligns across 14 bases. J was trimmed by 5 bases and V by 4 bases; bases with no gene match: 14. CDR1 LNHDA and CDR2 SQIVND come from the germline V gene (reference sequence). The CDR3 covers 19 residues. The CDR3 sequence: CASSRKGTSGRAGGDTQYF. Written as DNA, the CDR3 is TGTGCCAGTAGTAGGAAAGGGACTAGCGGGAGAGCAGGGGGAGATACGCAGTATTTT.

This chain joins TRBV27 and TRBJ1-2; D possibly corresponds to TRBD1 (6 bases). This CDR3 contains 15 residues. V lost 5 bases, J lost 1 base, and 14 bases lay in between. Germline CDR1 is MNHEY and CDR2 is SMNVEV (reference sequence). The CDR3 sequence is CASSLTTGYNYGYTF. The CDR3 DNA reads as TGTGCCAGCAGTCTTACGACAGGTTATAACTATGGCTACACCTTC.

The chain carries TRBV14 and TRBJ2-7, with TRBD1 as a possible D gene (5 bases). Germline V gives CDR1 SGHDN, CDR2 FVKESK. CDR3 length: 13 residues. The ends were cut back, 5 bases at V and 7 bases at J, with 15 bases in the middle. This CDR3 reads CASSEGALDEQYF. As DNA, the CDR3 is TGTGCCAGCAGCGAAGGGGCCCTGGATGAGCAGTACTTC.

The chain couples TRBV6-6 to TRBJ2-1; 9 bases agree with TRBD1. V lost 6 bases and J lost 5; bases outside the gene matches: 8. CDR3 size: 15 residues. Germline lookup yields CDR1 MNHNY and CDR2 SVGAGI (reference sequence). This CDR3 reads CASSQTGGLHNEQFF. The CDR3, as DNA: TGTGCCAGCAGCCAAACAGGGGGCCTCCACAATGAGCAGTTCTTC.

This chain links TRBV4-1 with TRBJ2-7; 9 bases line up with TRBD2. Germline CDR1 reads MGHRA; CDR2 reads YSYEKL. The CDR3 extends over 15 amino acids. The ends lost 1 base at V and 3 bases at J; junction bases unmatched: 4. Written as DNA, the CDR3 is TGCGCCAGCAGCCAAGTGGTAGCGGGAGACTACGAGCAGTACTTC. The encoded protein is CASSQVVAGDYEQYF.

This chain uses TRBV5-1 with TRBJ2-7; the D gene is possibly TRBD2 (5 bases). The V end was cut by 5 bases, the J end by 3 bases, with 12 bases between. Germline V CDR1 and CDR2: SGHRS, YFSETQ. The CDR3 has 13 amino acids. The CDR3 loop reads CASSSGEGYEQYF. CDR3 coding DNA: TGCGCCAGCAGTTCCGGTGAGGGCTACGAGCAGTACTTC.

The chain employs TRBV14 and TRBJ2-7; possible D gene TRBD1, 8 bases. Germline CDR1 SGHDN, CDR2 FVKESK. The CDR3 sequence is 15 residues long. With 4 bases removed from V and 1 base from J, the gap between germline ends came to 14 bases. The CDR3 is CASSLYRGGSYEQYF. DNA of the CDR3: TGTGCCAGCAGCCTTTACAGGGGGGGGTCCTACGAGCAGTACTTC.

V is TRBV6-4 and J is TRBJ2-1, with D maybe TRBD2 (6 bases). Germline CDR1 and CDR2: MRHNA and SNTAGT. This CDR3 region has 14 residues. Trimming removed 9 bases at V and 4 bases at J, with 16 bases between. The CDR3, as DNA: TGTGCCAGGCGGGGCGGCCAAATTTACAATGAGCAGTTCTTC. This gives the protein CARRGGQIYNEQFF.

J is TRBJ1-5 and V is TRBV14; unclear D gene. Germline V gene lookup returns CDR1 SGHDN and CDR2 FVKESK. V was trimmed by 2 bases and J by 3 bases, leaving 8 bases between them. The CDR3 is made up of 14 amino acids. CDR3 protein: CASSQRGNNQPQHF. Here the CDR3 DNA reads TGTGCCAGCAGCCAACGGGGTAACAATCAGCCCCAGCATTTT.

This rearrangement joins TRBV7-8 to TRBJ1-1; D is uncertain. Trimming took off 7 bases at V and 5 bases at J, with 20 bases between the two ends. The germline CDR1 and CDR2 sequences are SGHVS and FQNEAQ. This CDR3 has 15 residues. Here the CDR3 reads CASTLQALTGTEAFF. The CDR3 DNA reads TGTGCCAGCACCCTTCAGGCGCTCACGGGAACTGAAGCTTTCTTT.

The rearrangement joins TRBV6-5 to TRBJ1-2, with 8 positions matching TRBD1. The CDR3 has 12 residues. Trimming cost V 6 bases and J 10 bases; bases outside gene matches: 7. Germline CDR1 reads MNHEY; CDR2 reads SVGAGI. CDR3 in amino acids: CASRPGQGSYTF. Here the CDR3 DNA reads TGTGCCAGCAGACCAGGACAGGGCTCCTACACCTTC.

This chain uses TRBV5-1 with TRBJ1-1, with no clear D. V was clipped by 4 bases and J by 4 bases, with 11 bases between them. The germline V gene encodes CDR1 SGHRS and CDR2 YFSETQ. This CDR3 is built from 13 residues. Here the CDR3 reads CASSPSWATEAFF. Written as DNA, the CDR3 is TGCGCCAGCAGCCCCTCCTGGGCCACTGAAGCTTTCTTT. The full variable domain, its missing parts supplied by reference TRBV5-1 and TRBJ1-1, is KAGVTQTPRYLIKTRGQQVTLSCSPISGHRSVSWYQQTPGQGLQFLFEYFSETQRNKGNFPGRFSGRQFSNSRSEMNVSTLELGDSALYLCASSPSWATEAFFGQGTRLTVV.

The rearrangement joins TRBV19 to TRBJ2-7; possibly TRBD1 for D (5 bases). This CDR3 has 14 amino acids. Trimming removed 3 bases from V and 1 base from J, with 10 bases in between. CDR1 and CDR2 from the germline V gene are LNHDA and SQIVND (reference sequence). The CDR3 DNA reads as TGTGCCAGTAGTATTAGTAGGGGATCCTACGAGCAGTACTTC. Translated, it gives CASSISRGSYEQYF.

The CDR3 region has the DNA TGCGCCAGCAGCCAAGATCTAGGGAGAAATCAGCCCCAGCATTTT. Encoded protein: CASSQDLGRNQPQHF. This chain uses TRBV4-1 with TRBJ1-5; no reliable D call. The length of the CDR3 is 15 residues. Trimming shortened V by 0 bases and J by 4 bases, and 10 bases separated the two germline ends. CDR1 is MGHRA and CDR2 is YSYEKL in the germline V gene.